Following are 27 T cell receptor beta chains from one sample sequenced in a study of CD8 T cells in ankylosing spondylitis. Antigen specificity for these receptors is unknown. The study's findings and limits: A TCR beta motif made of fewer than ten highly homologous variants seemed typical of ankylosing spondylitis blood.

In TCRdb, the 5' RACE reads were re-called with MiXCR into one record per CDR3 protein. The table records roughly 700,000 distinct CDR3 sequences, about 20% of them present only once. Sequenced: blood, either unsorted or a sorted T cell fraction (not recorded which). The receptors shown here come from a male donor with ankylosing spondylitis.

The V and J genes are TRBV20-1 and TRBJ2-7; D is undetermined. The CDR3 runs 12 residues. The V gene lost 5 bases and the J gene lost 4 bases, with 12 bases spanning the gap. Germline V gene lookup returns CDR1 DFQATT and CDR2 SNEGSKA (reference sequence). CDR3 in amino acids: CSAPLGDYEQYF. The CDR3 coding sequence is TGCAGTGCTCCCCTTGGGGATTACGAGCAGTACTTC.

This clonotype was counted between two and nine times. The chain joins TRBV5-1 to TRBJ2-7, with 14 bases aligning to TRBD2. The J segment lost 7 bases and the V segment lost 4 bases, leaving 10 bases of the junction unmatched. There are 16 residues in the CDR3. Germline loops: CDR1 SGHRS, CDR2 YFSETQ. The CDR3 sequence: CASSHAPGLAGDEQYF. CDR3 nucleotides: TGCGCCAGCAGCCACGCCCCGGGACTAGCGGGGGATGAGCAGTACTTC.

This chain links TRBV7-3 with TRBJ2-1; D not certain. Germline values: CDR1 SGHTA, CDR2 FQGTGA. V was clipped by 5 bases and J by 0 bases, with 11 bases between them. The CDR3 runs to 15 residues. The chain's CDR3 is CASSPAGISYNEQFF. Here the CDR3 DNA reads TGTGCCAGCAGCCCAGCCGGTATCTCCTACAATGAGCAGTTCTTC. Full variable domain (missing parts from reference TRBV7-3 and TRBJ2-1): GAGVSQTPSNKVTEKGKYVELRCDPISGHTALYWYRQSLGQGPEFLIYFQGTGAADDSGLPNDRFFAVRPEGSVSTLKIQRTERGDSAVYLCASSPAGISYNEQFFGPGTRLTVL.

The chain employs TRBV12-3 or TRBV12-4 and TRBJ2-2; perhaps TRBD1 as D (5 bases). V was shortened by 6 bases and J by 1 base, with 12 bases between the two germline ends. This CDR3 is built from 15 residues. The CDR3 here is CASSQDTWNTGELFF. DNA for the CDR3: TGTGCCAGCAGCCAGGACACTTGGAACACCGGGGAGCTGTTTTTT.

The chain employs TRBV6-2 or TRBV6-3 and TRBJ2-7; the match to TRBD2 covers 11 bases. This CDR3 comprises 16 residues. V dropped 6 bases and J dropped 0; count of bases not matched to a gene: 7. Per germline, CDR1 MNHEY and CDR2 SVGEGT. The CDR3 spells CASRPGTSGYSYEQYF. DNA of the CDR3: TGTGCCAGCAGACCTGGGACTAGCGGCTACTCCTACGAGCAGTACTTC.

The genes are TRBV6-2 or TRBV6-3 and TRBJ2-1; possible D gene TRBD2, 5 bases. Germline V lookup: CDR1 MNHEY, CDR2 SVGEGT. The CDR3 sequence is 13 residues long. Trimming stripped 0 bases from V and 10 bases from J, with 10 bases between. The CDR3 sequence: CASSYSTLVEQFF. CDR3 coding DNA: TGTGCCAGCAGTTACTCGACACTAGTGGAGCAGTTCTTC.

This clonotype was recorded a few times. V gene TRBV28 combines with J gene TRBJ2-3, with TRBD2 identical over 12 bases. The J segment lost 3 bases and the V segment lost 1 base, leaving 5 bases of the junction unmatched. This CDR3 contains 17 residues. CDR1 MDHEN and CDR2 SYDVKM come from the germline V gene. CDR3 DNA: TGTGCCAGCAGTTTATCGAGGCTAGCGGGAGGGACAGATACGCAGTATTTT. This encodes CASSLSRLAGGTDTQYF.

The chain recombines TRBV20-1 with TRBJ2-1; 7 nucleotides agree with TRBD2. The CDR3 has 13 residues. The germline gives CDR1 DFQATT, CDR2 SNEGSKA (reference sequence). Trimming cost V 1 base and J 8 bases; bases outside gene matches: 5. The chain's CDR3 is CSARVGGIDEQFF. For the CDR3, the DNA is TGCAGTGCTAGAGTCGGGGGGATCGATGAGCAGTTCTTC.

There are many counts of this clonotype. The V gene is TRBV20-1, the J gene TRBJ2-3, with D uncertain. The germline V gene encodes CDR1 DFQATT and CDR2 SNEGSKA (reference sequence). V was trimmed by 2 bases and J by 4 bases, leaving 4 bases between them. CDR3 length: 11 amino acids. As DNA, the CDR3 is TGCAGTGCTAGAAGAGCAGATACGCAGTATTTT. It is translated as CSARRADTQYF.

Comment on this clonotype: This clone may be a read error of a much larger clone one base away. The rearrangement joins TRBV29-1 to TRBJ1-1; D remains unclear. Germline CDR1 is SQVTM and CDR2 is ANQGSEA. Trimming pared 7 bases from V and 5 bases from J, leaving 11 bases between. CDR3 length: 11 residues. This chain's CDR3 is CSGGYGTEAFF. The CDR3 bases are TGCAGCGGTGGGTACGGGACTGAAGCTTTCTTT.

The chain is built from TRBV29-1 and TRBJ2-3, with 11 bases identical to TRBD2. CDR1 is SQVTM and CDR2 is ANQGSEA in the germline V gene. CDR3 length: 17 residues. Trimming removed 5 bases from V and 3 bases from J; junction bases left unmatched: 13. The CDR3 spells CSVSTSGGSSFTDTQYF. CDR3 sequence (DNA): TGCAGCGTTTCTACTAGCGGGGGATCGAGTTTTACAGATACGCAGTATTTT.

The chain links TRBV5-1 to TRBJ2-7, with TRBD1 identical over 10 bases. This CDR3 has 15 residues. Germline V lookup: CDR1 SGHRS, CDR2 YFSETQ. V lost 3 bases and J lost 5; bases outside the gene matches: 8. The CDR3 coding sequence is TGCGCCAGCAGCTACGGACAGGGGGATTGGGACGAGCAGTACTTC. Translated, it gives CASSYGQGDWDEQYF.

The rearrangement links TRBV12-3 or TRBV12-4 to TRBJ2-2; D perhaps matches TRBD2 (6 bases). The CDR3 contains 14 residues. Trimming left V 0 bases short and J 6 bases short, with 8 bases between. The CDR3 region is CASSLAPGAGELFF. The CDR3 DNA reads TGTGCCAGCAGTTTAGCGCCGGGGGCCGGGGAGCTGTTTTTT.

Here the CDR3 reads CSAPPGGAEANYGYTF. CDR3 nucleotides: TGCAGTGCTCCCCCTGGTGGGGCGGAAGCTAACTATGGCTACACCTTC. The genes are TRBV20-1 and TRBJ1-2; D may be TRBD1 (5 bases). Germline CDR1 is DFQATT and CDR2 is SNEGSKA (reference sequence). The V end lost 5 bases, the J end lost 0 bases, and 19 bases lay between the germline ends. The CDR3 loop spans 16 amino acids.

This clonotype came up a few times. A read error may produce the germline difference seen at one junction end. The gene calls are TRBV7-7 and TRBJ2-3; TRBD1 is a possible D gene (6 bases). Germline lookup yields CDR1 SSHAT and CDR2 FNYEAQ (reference sequence). This CDR3 has 15 residues. In nucleotides, the CDR3 is TGTGCTAGCAGCTTAGGGCAGGGGCGATTAGATACGCAGTATTTT. Amino acid sequence: CASSLGQGRLDTQYF.

J is TRBJ2-7 and V is TRBV6-1; the D gene is possibly TRBD1 (5 bases). CDR3 length: 13 amino acids. Germline V gene sequence: CDR1 MNHNS, CDR2 SASEGT. V gave up 6 bases and J gave up 2 bases, with 11 bases separating them. CDR3 DNA: TGTGCCAGCAGGCCGACAGCGACCTACGAGCAGTACTTC. This gives the protein CASRPTATYEQYF.

The chain uses TRBV7-9 and TRBJ1-1; D remains unclear. Trimming stripped 2 bases from V and 5 bases from J, with 12 bases between. Per germline, CDR1 SEHNR and CDR2 FQNEAQ (reference sequence). This CDR3 has 14 amino acids. Here the CDR3 DNA reads TGTGCCAGCAGCTTAACGGCGGTTGGGACTGAAGCTTTCTTT. This translates into CASSLTAVGTEAFF.

The DNA of the CDR3 is TGTGCCAGCAGTGCCAGACTAGTGAGCGGGGGGACAACTAATGAAAAACTGTTTTTT. Protein: CASSARLVSGGTTNEKLFF. The rearrangement links TRBV25-1 to TRBJ1-4; possibly TRBD1 for D (5 bases). The ends were cut back, 4 bases at V and 0 bases at J, with 21 bases in the middle. The CDR3 totals 19 residues. Germline lookup yields CDR1 MGHDK and CDR2 SYGVNS.

The gene calls are TRBV12-3 or TRBV12-4 and TRBJ2-2, with 9 bases aligning to TRBD1. Trimming removed 3 bases from V and 5 bases from J; junction bases left unmatched: 1. The CDR3 loop spans 14 amino acids. The CDR3 nucleotides read TGTGCCAGCAGTTTCGACAGGGGGACCGGGGAGCTGTTTTTT. It translates to CASSFDRGTGELFF.

J is TRBJ2-3 and V is TRBV18; no firm D call. Germline V gene sequence: CDR1 KGHSH, CDR2 LQKENI. The germline V and J ends were trimmed by 0 bases and 2 bases, with 6 bases remaining between them. The CDR3 loop spans 14 amino acids. CDR3 DNA sequence: TGTGCCAGCTCACCACCAGGGATCACAGATACGCAGTATTTT. Translated: CASSPPGITDTQYF.

This clonotype was counted only a few times. The V and J genes are TRBV6-5 and TRBJ1-1, with 8 bases identical to TRBD1. From germline, CDR1 is MNHEY and CDR2 SVGAGI. The CDR3 is made up of 16 amino acids. Unmatched junction bases numbered 3, after V lost 0 bases and J lost 0 bases. The CDR3 DNA reads TGTGCCAGCAGTTACTCGACAGGGGCCCTGAACACTGAAGCTTTCTTT. This encodes CASSYSTGALNTEAFF.

J is TRBJ2-7 and V is TRBV6-1, with TRBD2 matching 13 bases. Germline CDR1 reads MNHNS; CDR2 reads SASEGT. The CDR3 totals 15 residues. V dropped 8 bases and J dropped 6; count of bases not matched to a gene: 10. The CDR3 DNA sequence: TGTGCCAGCGGAACTCCGGGACTAGCGGGAATCGAGCAGTACTTC. Translation: CASGTPGLAGIEQYF.

This clonotype has just a few counts. V and J are TRBV5-1 and TRBJ1-1; D is possibly TRBD1 (6 bases). CDR1 is SGHRS and CDR2 is YFSETQ in the germline V gene. The germline V and J ends were trimmed by 0 bases and 4 bases, with 22 bases remaining between them. The CDR3 has 18 amino acids. CDR3 residues: CASSLAAIKQGGGTEAFF. In DNA form, the CDR3 reads TGCGCCAGCAGCTTGGCGGCGATAAAACAGGGAGGGGGCACTGAAGCTTTCTTT. The whole variable domain, filled in from reference TRBV5-1 and TRBJ1-1, reads KAGVTQTPRYLIKTRGQQVTLSCSPISGHRSVSWYQQTPGQGLQFLFEYFSETQRNKGNFPGRFSGRQFSNSRSEMNVSTLELGDSALYLCASSLAAIKQGGGTEAFFGQGTRLTVV.

This clonotype occurred a few times. The V call is TRBV15, the J call TRBJ1-1; D gene uncertain. V was shortened by 6 bases and J by 0 bases, with 17 bases between the two germline ends. The CDR3 consists of 16 residues. Per germline, CDR1 LNHNV and CDR2 YYDKDF (reference sequence). CDR3 sequence (DNA): TGTGCCACCAGACCCTCGTACGGGGAAATGAACACTGAAGCTTTCTTT. Protein: CATRPSYGEMNTEAFF.

The chain links TRBV6-1 to TRBJ2-4; 14 bases match TRBD2. Trimming took 3 bases from V and 7 from J; bases not matched to a gene: 2. CDR3 length equals 15 residues. Germline V lookup: CDR1 MNHNS, CDR2 SASEGT. CDR3 amino acids: CASSEGTSGSNIQYF. CDR3 in DNA: TGTGCCAGCAGTGAGGGGACTAGCGGGAGCAACATTCAGTACTTC.

This clonotype was detected only a few times. The V gene is TRBV6-5, the J gene TRBJ2-3; no definite D call. The length of the CDR3 is 14 residues. Per germline, CDR1 MNHEY and CDR2 SVGAGI. V was pared by 0 bases and J by 0 bases, with 4 bases between. This CDR3 is CASSYSDSTDTQYF. CDR3 coding DNA: TGTGCCAGCAGTTACTCGGACAGCACAGATACGCAGTATTTT.

This clonotype was counted between two and nine times. The chain employs TRBV30 and TRBJ2-3; D is ambiguous. V lost 2 bases and J 3 bases, leaving 15 bases between the germline ends. This CDR3 has 15 residues. Germline loops: CDR1 GTSNPN, CDR2 SVGIG (reference sequence). CDR3 in amino acids: CAWSMGSMATDTQYF. CDR3 sequence (DNA): TGTGCCTGGAGTATGGGGTCGATGGCGACAGATACGCAGTATTTT.